This T cell receptor (beta chain) stems from a study of T cell clones after liver transplantation (dated by TCRdb to the late 2010s). Notes on the research overall: Samples were obtained from ITN030ST, a randomized trial in which withdrawal of immunosuppression was attempted within 2 years of liver transplantation. Donor-reactive T cell clones were identified by TCRbeta sequencing after a pre-transplant mixed lymphocyte reaction and then tracked in post-transplant blood. As an antigen-independent comparator for the donor-reactive sequences, third party-reactive TCRbeta sequences from pre-transplant MLRs were identified as well. Three of the eight recipients were HCV-positive; the others were transplanted for non-autoimmune, non-viral indications. Until randomization at 12-24 months post-transplant, subjects were given standard immunosuppression, with no induction therapy. Tolerance was defined as complete withdrawal of immunosuppression for at least one year without a rise in liver enzymes beyond twice the upper limit of normal. Blood samples were collected pre-transplant, then pre-randomization ahead of withdrawal, and finally post-randomization once withdrawal had either been completed or failed. The study cohort included 8 liver transplant recipients, of whom 3 were classified as tolerant and 5 as non-tolerant.

Unstimulated PBMCs, after thawing, were stained for CD3, CD4 and CD8 and then FACS-sorted into CD3+CD4+ and CD3+CD8+ populations. All 8 studied subjects were randomized to withdrawal of immunosuppression. The Qiagen DNeasy Blood and Tissue Kit was used for isolation of genomic DNA. Frozen genomic DNA underwent high-throughput TCRbeta CDR3 sequencing by immunoSEQ, including PCR amplification, mapping, bias correction and internal controls. As for how the authors treated the data: Only productive rearrangements were retained, and each unique TCRbeta sequence was defined by its CDR3 nucleotide sequence together with its V and J gene. Donor-reactive sequences required at least 5-fold expansion in CFSE-low cells versus unstimulated pre-transplant cells and at least 0.01% frequency. Minimum frequency thresholds were set for each subject on the basis of the unstimulated sample with the lowest template count, so that a detection power of at least 90% was ensured. Jensen-Shannon divergence between the top 1000 TCRbeta sequences after and before transplant was used to measure repertoire turnover. Two-sided Fisher's exact tests were used to test for changes in the detection of donor-reactive sequences. In its TCRdb copy, this immuneACCESS table keeps in-frame sequences only and misses some clones. Where compared with another copy, unresolved V genes explain less than half of these, and the others have no known cause. The V and J calls and clone size were taken over from that table, and D and trimming were inferred from the DNA. The sample table contains under 55,000 clones; only one count was recorded for approximately 87% of them. Approximately 15% of the sample rests with the top ten.

From its cysteine to its phenylalanine, the CDR3 spans 14 amino acids. Of all the DNA, just the CDR3 is kept, 42 bases in frame from base 1. V loses 6 bases, J loses 3 bases, and the germline ends lie 12 bases apart. The germline V gene gives CDR1 as MDHEN and CDR2 as SYDVKM. The investigation overall reported the following: The conclusions were preliminary, being limited by small, heterogeneous patient numbers and by non-standardized post-transplant time points. In two subjects, low numbers of available donor cells limited the measurable donor-reactive repertoire. When repertoire turnover was accounted for, significantly reduced detection of donor-reactive sequences was found in 7 of 8 subjects for CD4 and in 8 of 8 subjects for CD8. Without allograft tissue specimens, donor-reactive T cells may have migrated into the graft rather than being deleted. Donor-reactive sequences decreased more than third party-reactive sequences, which suggests partial antigen-specific deletion that was not related to withdrawal success. In most of the 8 subjects, circulating donor-reactive CD4 TCRbeta sequences decreased significantly after transplant, regardless of tolerance or HCV status.

As concerns this clone: No cognate antigen has been identified for it. No base-level quality is on record; no much larger clone is a single base apart.

Sequencing used CD8+ T cells from blood, obtained 12 months after liver transplant. The V gene is TRBV28 and the J gene is TRBJ1-5; the D gene lacks a confident call. This sequence was found in a human patient who received a liver transplant. The graft donor may be the source of some T cells after a transplant. The CDR3 in this case is CASSTRPFNQPQHF. The DNA is TGTGCCAGCAGCACCCGGCCATTCAATCAGCCCCAGCATTTT.